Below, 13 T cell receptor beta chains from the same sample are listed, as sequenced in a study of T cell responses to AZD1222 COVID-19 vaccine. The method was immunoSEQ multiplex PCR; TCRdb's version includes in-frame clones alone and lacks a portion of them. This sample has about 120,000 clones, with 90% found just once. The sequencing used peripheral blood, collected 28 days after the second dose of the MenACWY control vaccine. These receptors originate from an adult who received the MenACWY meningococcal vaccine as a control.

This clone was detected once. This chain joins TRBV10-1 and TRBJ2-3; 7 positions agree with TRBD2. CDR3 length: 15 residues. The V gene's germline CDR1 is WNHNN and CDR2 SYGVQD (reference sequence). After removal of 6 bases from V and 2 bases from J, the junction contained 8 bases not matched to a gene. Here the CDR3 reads CASSVGGGDTDTQYF. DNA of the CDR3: TGCGCCAGCAGCGTTGGCGGGGGAGACACAGATACGCAGTATTTT.

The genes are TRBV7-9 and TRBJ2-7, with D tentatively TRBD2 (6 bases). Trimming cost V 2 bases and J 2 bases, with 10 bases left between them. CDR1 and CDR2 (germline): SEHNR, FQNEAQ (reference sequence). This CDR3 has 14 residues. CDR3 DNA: TGTGCCAGCAGCTTATCCGGGGGAACCTACGAGCAGTACTTC. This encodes CASSLSGGTYEQYF.

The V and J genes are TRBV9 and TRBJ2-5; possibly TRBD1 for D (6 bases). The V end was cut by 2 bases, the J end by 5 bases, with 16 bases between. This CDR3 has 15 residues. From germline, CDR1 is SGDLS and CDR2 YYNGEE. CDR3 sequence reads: CASSVLTGSRETQYF. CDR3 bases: TGTGCCAGCAGCGTCCTGACAGGCAGCAGGGAGACCCAGTACTTC. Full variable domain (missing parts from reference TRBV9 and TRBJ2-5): DSGVTQTPKHLITATGQRVTLRCSPRSGDLSVYWYQQSLDQGLQFLIQYYNGEERAKGNILERFSAQQFPDLHSELNLSSLELGDSALYFCASSVLTGSRETQYFGPGTRLLVL.

CDR3 nucleotide sequence: TGTGCCAGCAGTTTTGGAGGTTACCCGAACACTGAAGCTTTCTTT. Translating gives CASSFGGYPNTEAFF. The chain uses TRBV28 and TRBJ1-1; no clear D gene. The length of the CDR3 is 15 residues. The V end was cut by 3 bases, the J end by 1 base, with 12 bases between. Looked up from germline, CDR1 is MDHEN and CDR2 is SYDVKM.

CDR3 residues: CASKYSSTNEKLFF. In DNA, the CDR3 is TGTGCCAGCAAATACAGCTCAACTAATGAAAAACTGTTTTTT. The chain has TRBV6-5 and TRBJ1-4; D not certain. The CDR3 contains 14 residues. CDR1 is MNHEY and CDR2 is SVGAGI in the germline V gene. Between the trimmed V and J ends, which lost 7 bases and 0 bases, there was a span of 9 bases.

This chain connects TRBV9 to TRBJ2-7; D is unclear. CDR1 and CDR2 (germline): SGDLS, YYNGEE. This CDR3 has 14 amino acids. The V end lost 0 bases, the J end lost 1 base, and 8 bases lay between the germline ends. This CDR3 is CASSVDLTSYEQYF. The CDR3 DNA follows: TGTGCCAGCAGCGTAGACTTGACATCCTACGAGCAGTACTTC.

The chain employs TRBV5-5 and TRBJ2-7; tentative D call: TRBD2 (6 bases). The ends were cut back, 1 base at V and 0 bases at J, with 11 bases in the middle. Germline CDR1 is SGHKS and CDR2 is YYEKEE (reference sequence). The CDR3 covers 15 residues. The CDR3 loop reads CASSLWRASSYEQYV. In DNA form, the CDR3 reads TGTGCCAGCAGCTTGTGGAGGGCGAGCTCCTACGAGCAGTACGTC.

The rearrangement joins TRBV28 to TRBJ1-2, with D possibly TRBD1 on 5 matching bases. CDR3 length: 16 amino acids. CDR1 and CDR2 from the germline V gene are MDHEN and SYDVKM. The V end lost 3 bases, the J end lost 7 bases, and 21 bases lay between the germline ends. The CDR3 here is CASSFSRQWKGGGYTF. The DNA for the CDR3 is TGTGCCAGCAGTTTTTCACGACAGTGGAAGGGAGGTGGCTACACCTTC.

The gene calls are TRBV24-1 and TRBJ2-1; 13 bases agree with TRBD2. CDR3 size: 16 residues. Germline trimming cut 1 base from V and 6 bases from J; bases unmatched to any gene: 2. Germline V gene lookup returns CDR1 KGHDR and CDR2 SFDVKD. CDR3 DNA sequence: TGTGCCACCAGTGATTTTACTAGCGGGGGGGCCAATGAGCAGTTCTTC. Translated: CATSDFTSGGANEQFF.

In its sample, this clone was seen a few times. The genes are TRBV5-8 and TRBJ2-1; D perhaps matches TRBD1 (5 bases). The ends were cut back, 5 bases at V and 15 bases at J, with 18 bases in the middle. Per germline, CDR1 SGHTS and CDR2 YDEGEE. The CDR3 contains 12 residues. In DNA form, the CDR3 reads TGTGCCAGCAGTCCCCCACGCAGGGAACGGTTCTTC. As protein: CASSPPRRERFF.

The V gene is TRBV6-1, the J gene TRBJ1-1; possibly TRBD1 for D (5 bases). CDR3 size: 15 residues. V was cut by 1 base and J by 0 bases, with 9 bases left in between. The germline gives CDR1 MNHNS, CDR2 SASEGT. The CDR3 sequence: CASSEGQSMNTEAFF. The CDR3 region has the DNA TGTGCCAGCAGTGAAGGACAGTCCATGAACACTGAAGCTTTCTTT.

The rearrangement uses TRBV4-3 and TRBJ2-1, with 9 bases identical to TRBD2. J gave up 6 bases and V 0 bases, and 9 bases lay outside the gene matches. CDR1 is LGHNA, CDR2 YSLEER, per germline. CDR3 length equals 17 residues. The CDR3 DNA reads TGCGCCAGCAGCCAAGATTTGGCGGGGGGGCGTGGCAATGAGCAGTTCTTC. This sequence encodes CASSQDLAGGRGNEQFF.

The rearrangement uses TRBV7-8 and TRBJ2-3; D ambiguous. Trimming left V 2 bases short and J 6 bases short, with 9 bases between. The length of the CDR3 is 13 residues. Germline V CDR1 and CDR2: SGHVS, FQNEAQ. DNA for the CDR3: TGTGCCAGCAGCTTAATCTTATCGGATACGCAGTATTTT. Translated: CASSLILSDTQYF.